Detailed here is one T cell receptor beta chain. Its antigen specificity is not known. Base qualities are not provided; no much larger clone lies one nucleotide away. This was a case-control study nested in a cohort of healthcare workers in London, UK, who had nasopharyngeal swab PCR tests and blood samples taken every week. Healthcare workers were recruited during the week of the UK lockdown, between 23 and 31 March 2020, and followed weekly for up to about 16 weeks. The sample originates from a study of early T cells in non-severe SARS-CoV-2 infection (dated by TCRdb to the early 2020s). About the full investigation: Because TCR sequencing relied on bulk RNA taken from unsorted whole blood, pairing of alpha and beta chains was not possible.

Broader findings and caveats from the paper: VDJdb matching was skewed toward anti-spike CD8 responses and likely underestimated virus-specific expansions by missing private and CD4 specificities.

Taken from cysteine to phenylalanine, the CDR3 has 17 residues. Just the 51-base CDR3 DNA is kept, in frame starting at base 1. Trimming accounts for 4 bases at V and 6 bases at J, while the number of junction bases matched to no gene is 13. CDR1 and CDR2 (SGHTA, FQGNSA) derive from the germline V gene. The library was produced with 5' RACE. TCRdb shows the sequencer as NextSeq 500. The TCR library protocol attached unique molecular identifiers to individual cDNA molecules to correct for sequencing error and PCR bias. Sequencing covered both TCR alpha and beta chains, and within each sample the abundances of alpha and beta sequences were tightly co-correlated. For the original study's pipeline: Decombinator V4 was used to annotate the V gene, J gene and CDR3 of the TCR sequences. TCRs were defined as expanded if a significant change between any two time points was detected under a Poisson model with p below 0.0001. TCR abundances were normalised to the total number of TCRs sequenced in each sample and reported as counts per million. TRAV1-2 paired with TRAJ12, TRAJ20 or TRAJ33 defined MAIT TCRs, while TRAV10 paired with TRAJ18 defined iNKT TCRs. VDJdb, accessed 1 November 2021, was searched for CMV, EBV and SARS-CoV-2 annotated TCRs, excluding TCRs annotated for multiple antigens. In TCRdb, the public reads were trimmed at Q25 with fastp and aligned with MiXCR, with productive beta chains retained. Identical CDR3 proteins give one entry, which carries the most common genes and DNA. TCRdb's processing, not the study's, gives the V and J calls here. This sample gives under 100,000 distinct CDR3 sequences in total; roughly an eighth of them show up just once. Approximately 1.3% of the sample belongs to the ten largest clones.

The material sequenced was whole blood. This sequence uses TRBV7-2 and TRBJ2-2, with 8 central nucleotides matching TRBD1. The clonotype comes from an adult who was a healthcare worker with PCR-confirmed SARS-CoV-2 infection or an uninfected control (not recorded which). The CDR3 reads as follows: CASSYTAGRGRAGELFF. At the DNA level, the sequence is TGTGCCAGCAGCTACACCGCGGGCAGGGGGCGTGCCGGGGAGCTGTTTTTT.